Shown below are 29 T cell receptor beta chains from a single sample sequenced in a study of long-term antiretroviral therapy in people with HIV. An immunoSEQ assay, version v3.0, was performed at survey level. Here immunoSEQ multiplex PCR was the method, and the copy in TCRdb shows in-frame clones only, minus some. The sample has 15,000 to 20,000 clones; over 70% are singletons. The sample here was unsorted PBMCs, taken 2.3 years after starting antiretroviral therapy. The receptors stem from a woman aged 40 to 55 with HIV.

The rearrangement links TRBV13 to TRBJ2-3; weak D call: TRBD2 (5 bases). Germline CDR1 is PRHDT and CDR2 is FYEKMQ (reference sequence). The ends were cut back, 2 bases at V and 4 bases at J, with 13 bases in the middle. The CDR3 loop spans 15 amino acids. The CDR3 loop is CASSLIANPPDTQYF. The CDR3 DNA reads as TGTGCCAGCAGCTTAATAGCGAATCCCCCAGATACGCAGTATTTT.

CDR3 sequence reads: CASNQVNSGNTIYF. The CDR3 nucleotides read TGTGCCAGCAACCAGGTTAACTCTGGAAACACCATATATTTT. V and J are TRBV5-6 and TRBJ1-3; D uncertain. CDR3 length equals 14 residues. Between the trimmed V and J ends, which lost 6 bases and 0 bases, there was a span of 10 bases. Germline V gene lookup returns CDR1 SGHDT and CDR2 YYEEEE.

The V and J genes are TRBV25-1 and TRBJ2-3; D is unclear. The V end was cut by 7 bases, the J end by 7 bases, with 12 bases between. The V gene's germline CDR1 is MGHDK and CDR2 SYGVNS. CDR3 length: 12 residues. CDR3 coding DNA: TGTGCCAGCACCCAGGACGGTTATACGCAGTATTTT. It specifies CASTQDGYTQYF.

This clone was seen more than once but under ten times. The chain recombines TRBV30 with TRBJ1-3; 7 nucleotides agree with TRBD1. With V trimmed by 2 bases and J by 2 bases, 3 bases remained unmatched. Germline values: CDR1 GTSNPN, CDR2 SVGIG (reference sequence). The CDR3 contains 14 residues. CDR3 nucleotides: TGTGCCTGGAGTCCGGGACAGACTGGAAACACCATATATTTT. This sequence encodes CAWSPGQTGNTIYF.

There are a few counts of this clone. The chain uses TRBV29-1 and TRBJ2-3; 8 bases map to TRBD2. Per germline, CDR1 SQVTM and CDR2 ANQGSEA. V dropped 2 bases and J dropped 4; count of bases not matched to a gene: 5. The CDR3 is made up of 14 amino acids. In nucleotides, the CDR3 is TGCAGCGTTGAAAGCGGGAGCCCCCCAGATACGCAGTATTTT. Its protein product is CSVESGSPPDTQYF.

The chain carries TRBV5-1 and TRBJ1-1, with 11 bases that match TRBD1. Per the germline V gene, CDR1 is SGHRS and CDR2 is YFSETQ. This CDR3 has 15 amino acids. V was pared by 4 bases and J by 4 bases, with 6 bases of the junction left unmatched. The DNA of the CDR3 is TGCGCCAGCAGCCAAGGACAGGGGGCGGGCACTGAAGCTTTCTTT. Its translation: CASSQGQGAGTEAFF. Complete variable domain (other parts from reference TRBV5-1 and TRBJ1-1): KAGVTQTPRYLIKTRGQQVTLSCSPISGHRSVSWYQQTPGQGLQFLFEYFSETQRNKGNFPGRFSGRQFSNSRSEMNVSTLELGDSALYLCASSQGQGAGTEAFFGQGTRLTVV.

CDR3 loop: CASSLGLNYEQYF. CDR3 in DNA: TGTGCCAGCAGTTTGGGACTTAACTACGAGCAGTACTTC. The gene calls are TRBV6-5 and TRBJ2-7; tentative D call: TRBD2 (6 bases). From germline, CDR1 is MNHEY and CDR2 SVGAGI. Trimming left V 4 bases short and J 3 bases short, with 10 bases between. CDR3 length equals 13 residues.

The chain couples TRBV29-1 to TRBJ2-2; the D gene could be TRBD1 or TRBD2 (5 bases each). This CDR3 contains 13 residues. From germline, CDR1 is SQVTM and CDR2 ANQGSEA. V lost 7 bases to trimming and J lost 2 bases, with 11 bases between them. The CDR3 spells CSARDGNTGELFF. The CDR3 DNA reads as TGCAGCGCCCGGGACGGTAACACCGGGGAGCTGTTTTTT.

The V gene is TRBV11-3, the J gene TRBJ2-7; 14 positions match TRBD2. The V gene end was trimmed by 5 bases and the J gene end by 1 base; junction bases not matched to a gene: 10. Germline CDR1 and CDR2: SGHNT and YENEEA. CDR3 length: 18 amino acids. CDR3 region: CASSPTSGRAKLSYEQYF. The CDR3 DNA follows: TGTGCCAGCAGCCCGACTAGCGGGAGGGCAAAATTATCCTACGAGCAGTACTTC.

This clone was observed a few times. This chain joins TRBV7-2 and TRBJ1-6; no clear D gene. Trimming took 1 base from V and 14 from J, leaving 9 bases between them. The germline CDR1 and CDR2 sequences are SGHTA and FQGNSA. This CDR3 contains 12 residues. The CDR3 spells CASSLGSSTLHF. The DNA of the CDR3 is TGTGCCAGCAGCTTAGGCTCTTCGACCCTCCACTTT.

This chain links TRBV29-1 with TRBJ1-2; unclear D gene. The CDR3 loop spans 16 amino acids. V lost 5 bases, J lost 4 bases, and 23 bases lay in between. In germline, CDR1 is SQVTM, CDR2 ANQGSEA. CDR3 sequence reads: CSVPGSREGVGYGYTF. CDR3 in DNA: TGCAGCGTTCCCGGGTCTAGGGAGGGCGTCGGCTATGGCTACACCTTC. The full variable domain, with the rest looked up from reference TRBV29-1 and TRBJ1-2, is SAVISQKPSRDICQRGTSLTIQCQVDSQVTMMFWYRQQPGQSLTLIATANQGSEATYESGFVIDKFPISRPNLTFSTLTVSNMSPEDSSIYLCSVPGSREGVGYGYTFGSGTRLTVV.

This clone was counted a few times. The V gene is TRBV7-8, the J gene TRBJ2-2, with 7 bases that match TRBD2. The V segment lost 8 bases and the J segment 5 bases; nucleotides outside the gene matches: 8. This CDR3 region has 14 residues. Germline V lookup: CDR1 SGHVS, CDR2 FQNEAQ. CDR3: CASEGRARTGELFF. The CDR3 DNA follows: TGTGCCAGCGAGGGGAGGGCCCGAACCGGGGAGCTGTTTTTT.

This clone was found once. This chain's CDR3 is CASSDLAGGNEQFF. CDR3 DNA: TGTGCCAGCTCAGACTTGGCAGGGGGGAATGAGCAGTTCTTC. The rearrangement uses TRBV18 and TRBJ2-1, with D possibly being TRBD1 (7 bases). The CDR3 length is 14 residues. The V and J ends lost 5 bases and 7 bases respectively, with 15 bases between them. CDR1 and CDR2 (germline): KGHSH, LQKENI.

The chain uses TRBV19 and TRBJ2-1; D remains unclear. Germline V gene lookup returns CDR1 LNHDA and CDR2 SQIVND (reference sequence). V lost 6 bases to trimming and J lost 1 base, with 7 bases between them. The CDR3 is 13 residues long. This CDR3 is CASSLVSYNEQFF. The CDR3 nucleotides are TGTGCCAGTAGCCTAGTTTCCTACAATGAGCAGTTCTTC.

In DNA, the CDR3 is TGTGCCTGGAGTGAGGGGACCTTAGGCGCTTTCTTT. Protein: CAWSEGTLGAFF. This chain uses TRBV30 with TRBJ1-1; D is possibly TRBD1 (5 bases). The CDR3 has 12 residues. Germline V gene data show CDR1 as GTSNPN and CDR2 as SVGIG (reference sequence). With 1 base removed from V and 11 bases from J, the gap between germline ends came to 14 bases.

This chain links TRBV6-5 with TRBJ1-4, with D perhaps matching TRBD1 (6 bases). V dropped 2 bases and J dropped 7 bases, with 11 bases sitting between them. The CDR3 sequence is 14 residues long. Germline CDR1 and CDR2: MNHEY and SVGAGI. In DNA form, the CDR3 reads TGTGCCAGCAGTTACGGGGGGGGCGGTGAAAAACTGTTTTTT. Protein: CASSYGGGGEKLFF.

This chain uses TRBV28 with TRBJ2-7; 7 bases line up with TRBD1. This CDR3 is 14 amino acids long. Looked up from germline, CDR1 is MDHEN and CDR2 is SYDVKM. V shed 7 bases, J shed 2 bases, and the junction held 8 bases outside the gene matches. The CDR3 spells CASTTQGQAYEQYF. DNA of the CDR3: TGTGCCAGCACCACTCAAGGACAGGCCTACGAGCAGTACTTC.

The V and J genes are TRBV7-9 and TRBJ2-7; D remains unclear. Trimming removed 2 bases from V and 3 bases from J, with 8 bases in between. Germline V CDR1 and CDR2: SEHNR, FQNEAQ (reference sequence). CDR3 length: 13 residues. The CDR3 region is CASSLPSLYEQYF. CDR3 DNA: TGTGCCAGCAGCTTACCTTCCCTCTACGAGCAGTACTTC. Full variable domain (remainder filled in from reference TRBV7-9 and TRBJ2-7): DTGVSQNPRHKITKRGQNVTFRCDPISEHNRLYWYRQTLGQGPEFLTYFQNEAQLEKSRLLSDRFSAERPKGSFSTLEIQRTEQGDSAMYLCASSLPSLYEQYFGPGTRLTVT.

J is TRBJ1-5 and V is TRBV15, with 7 positions matching TRBD1. The CDR3 runs 14 residues. J was trimmed by 7 bases and V by 3 bases; bases with no gene match: 6. Germline V gene sequence: CDR1 LNHNV, CDR2 YYDKDF (reference sequence). CDR3 in amino acids: CATSSTGEGQPQHF. The CDR3 nucleotides read TGTGCCACCAGCAGTACAGGGGAGGGACAGCCCCAGCATTTT.

This clone occurred once. The chain carries TRBV11-2 and TRBJ2-5, with D perhaps given as TRBD1 or TRBD2 (5 bases each). Germline assignment: CDR1 SGHAT and CDR2 FQNNGV. Trimming stripped 1 base from V and 5 bases from J, with 14 bases between. This CDR3 is built from 15 residues. The CDR3 nucleotides read TGTGCCAGCAGCTTAGTTGGCAGGGAGCGGGAGACCCAGTACTTC. Its translation: CASSLVGRERETQYF.

The chain couples TRBV6-1 to TRBJ2-1; a weak D match, TRBD1 (6 bases). Germline V gene sequence: CDR1 MNHNS, CDR2 SASEGT. The ends were cut back, 6 bases at V and 2 bases at J, with 14 bases in the middle. This CDR3 has 15 residues. This chain's CDR3 is CASRNPGDAYNEQFF. The CDR3, as DNA: TGTGCCAGCAGAAACCCAGGGGATGCCTACAATGAGCAGTTCTTC.

This rearrangement joins TRBV11-2 to TRBJ1-1; no clear D gene. The V end lost 0 bases, the J end lost 7 bases, and 12 bases lay between the germline ends. The CDR3 is 14 amino acids. CDR1 is SGHAT and CDR2 is FQNNGV in the germline V gene. Here the CDR3 reads CASSLDSIDFEAFF. The CDR3 bases are TGTGCCAGCAGCTTAGATTCCATTGACTTTGAAGCTTTCTTT.

V is TRBV7-2 and J is TRBJ2-3, with TRBD1 as a possible D gene (6 bases). CDR1 and CDR2 from the germline V gene are SGHTA and FQGNSA. Trimming took 5 bases from V and 3 from J, leaving 12 bases between them. This CDR3 region has 14 residues. The CDR3 loop reads CASSPGVGTDTQYF. Written as DNA, the CDR3 is TGTGCCAGCAGCCCAGGGGTTGGGACAGATACGCAGTATTTT.

The chain recombines TRBV4-2 with TRBJ1-2; D might be TRBD1 (5 bases). Looked up from germline, CDR1 is LGHNA and CDR2 is YNFKEQ. Trimming shortened V by 0 bases and J by 4 bases, and 12 bases separated the two germline ends. The CDR3 sequence is 15 residues long. This CDR3 reads CASSQDPTEFYGYTF. The CDR3 bases are TGTGCCAGCAGCCAAGATCCGACAGAATTCTATGGCTACACCTTC.

V usage is TRBV5-1 and J usage is TRBJ2-3; a weak D match, TRBD2 (6 bases). Per germline, CDR1 SGHRS and CDR2 YFSETQ. V gave up 0 bases and J gave up 1 base, with 6 bases separating them. The CDR3 consists of 14 residues. DNA for the CDR3: TGCGCCAGCAGCTTGGGGAGGGGCACAGATACGCAGTATTTT. Residues: CASSLGRGTDTQYF.

The V gene is TRBV14, the J gene TRBJ2-3; D is uncertain. Germline V CDR1 and CDR2: SGHDN, FVKESK. Trimming stripped 6 bases from V and 0 bases from J, with 19 bases between. This CDR3 has 17 residues. CDR3 coding DNA: TGTGCCAGCAGTCCTTACCTACATTCAAAGAGCACAGATACGCAGTATTTT. This encodes CASSPYLHSKSTDTQYF.

The chain is built from TRBV7-9 and TRBJ2-1; 11 bases are shared with TRBD2. V lost 4 bases and J lost 0; bases outside the gene matches: 5. CDR3 length equals 17 residues. Germline V gene lookup returns CDR1 SEHNR and CDR2 FQNEAQ (reference sequence). The CDR3 protein is CASSSLAGGFSYNEQFF. CDR3 DNA sequence: TGTGCCAGCAGCTCCCTAGCGGGAGGCTTCTCCTACAATGAGCAGTTCTTC.

The rearrangement links TRBV10-3 to TRBJ2-2; a possible D gene is TRBD1 (7 bases). The CDR3 is made up of 13 amino acids. Trimming shortened V by 3 bases and J by 7 bases, and 9 bases separated the two germline ends. Looked up from germline, CDR1 is ENHRY and CDR2 is SYGVKD. The CDR3 region is CAISDQGGGELFF. CDR3 DNA sequence: TGTGCCATCAGTGACCAGGGGGGCGGGGAGCTGTTTTTT.

The chain links TRBV10-2 to TRBJ2-5; 7 bases map to TRBD1. CDR3 length equals 15 residues. Looked up from germline, CDR1 is WSHSY and CDR2 is SAAADI. V was pared by 7 bases and J by 2 bases, with 10 bases of the junction left unmatched. The CDR3 DNA reads TGCGCCAGCAAGAGAGACAGGGTGGGACAAGAGACCCAGTACTTC. Translation gives CASKRDRVGQETQYF.